Following are 14 T cell receptor beta chains from one sample sequenced in a study of CD8+ T cells in alopecia areata. RNA was extracted and reverse transcribed into cDNA as the sequencing template. Using immunoSEQ multiplex PCR, the repertoire was profiled, and TCRdb retains in-frame clones only, with some absent. There are around 110,000 clones in the sample, none observed a single time. The specimen was lesional skin. These receptors were obtained from a C3H/HeJ mouse with alopecia areata. As its MHC haplotype, the strain has H2-k.

As for this clone: The listed genes are named as in mouse. The read comes to an end 4 residues before the CDR3 does, leaving the germline J gene to fill in the end. The chain is built from TRBV13-3 and TRBJ2-1, with 9 positions matching TRBD2. The CDR3 has 15 residues. The J segment lost 6 bases and the V segment lost 3 bases, leaving 7 bases of the junction unmatched. The germline CDR1 and CDR2 sequences are NNHDY and SYVADS. The CDR3 spells CASSGGWGGIAEQFF. The CDR3 bases that were read are TGTGCCAGCAGTGGGGGATGGGGGGGCATTGCT.

About this clone itself: Each gene name is a mouse one. The DNA ends 4 residues before the CDR3 does, and the rest of the CDR3 is filled in from the germline J gene. J is TRBJ2-7 and V is TRBV13-3, with a possible D match to TRBD1 (6 bases). The germline V gene has CDR1 NNHDY and CDR2 SYVADS. The V end was cut by 9 bases, the J end by 1 base, with 17 bases between. This CDR3 has 14 amino acids. The CDR3 reads CAKYPGQSSYEQYF. Incomplete CDR3 DNA: TGTGCCAAGTATCCGGGACAATCTTCCTAT.

This clone was detected only a few times. These gene names are mouse names. The read finishes 4 residues shy of the CDR3 end, and the germline J gene is used to complete it. V is TRBV1 and J is TRBJ2-3, with no clear D. CDR1 NSQYPW and CDR2 LRSPGD come from the germline V gene (reference sequence). This CDR3 contains 14 residues. CDR3: CTCSAEPGEETLYF. The CDR3 bases that were read are TGCACCTGCAGTGCAGAGCCAGGAGAAGAA.

A note on this clone: Gene names are mouse gene names. The DNA ends 4 residues before the CDR3 does, and the rest of the CDR3 is filled in from the germline J gene. The V gene is TRBV19, the J gene TRBJ2-2; TRBD2 matches at 8 bases. CDR3 length: 14 residues. The V gene end was trimmed by 8 bases and the J gene end by 0 bases; junction bases not matched to a gene: 3. The germline V gene has CDR1 FNHDT and CDR2 SITEND (reference sequence). The CDR3 protein is CARGTGTNTGQLYF. The part of the CDR3 DNA that was read is TGTGCCAGAGGGACTGGCACAAACACCGGG.

As regards this clone: Mouse gene names and germline throughout. The CDR3 end lies 4 residues beyond the end of the read and is filled in from the germline J gene. The J gene is TRBJ2-5, the V gene TRBV13-3, with D perhaps matching TRBD1 (6 bases). The CDR3 spans 13 residues. From germline, CDR1 is NNHDY and CDR2 SYVADS. The CDR3 bases that were read are TGTGCCAGCAGTCTTACAGGGTTGGAC. Translating gives CASSLTGLD. The entire CDR3 protein reads CASSLTGLDTQYF.

As concerns this clone: TCRdb and the translated DNA give different amino acids at residue 12; the protein presented here is the one translated from the DNA. Each gene name is a mouse one. The DNA ends 3 residues before the CDR3 does, and the rest of the CDR3 is filled in from the germline J gene. V gene TRBV14 combines with J gene TRBJ1-3, with TRBD1 as a possible D gene (5 bases). The CDR3 contains 15 residues. Deletions cut 0 bases from V and 0 bases from J, with 7 bases between. CDR1 is SGHDT, CDR2 FRDEAV, per germline. This chain's CDR3 is CASSFSTDSGNTLYF. Partial CDR3 DNA: TGTGCCAGCAGTTTCTCGACAGATTCTGGAAATACG.

About this clone: Genes here carry mouse names. The read comes to an end 4 residues before the CDR3 does, leaving the germline J gene to fill in the end. The gene calls are TRBV19 and TRBJ2-2, with 7 bases that match TRBD2. The CDR3 is 15 amino acids. J was trimmed by 0 bases and V by 4 bases; bases with no gene match: 3. From germline, CDR1 is FNHDT and CDR2 SITEND (reference sequence). The CDR3 spells CASSLLGSNTGQLYF. The covered CDR3 bases are TGTGCCAGCAGTCTACTGGGGTCAAACACCGGG.

This clone was observed at least ten times. Mouse germline and gene names are used. The CDR3 goes on 4 residues after the read ends, and that part is filled in from the germline J gene. The rearrangement uses TRBV13-1 and TRBJ2-7; 10 bases map to TRBD1. Germline V gives CDR1 NSHNY, CDR2 SYGAGN. The CDR3 contains 14 residues. This CDR3 is CASSEPGTGDEQYF. The covered CDR3 bases are TGTGCCAGCAGTGAGCCCGGGACAGGGGAT.

This clone was seen a few times. The listed genes are named as in mouse. The sequence runs out 4 residues before the end of the CDR3; the remainder is reconstructed from the germline J gene. The gene calls are TRBV13-2 and TRBJ2-1; 12 nucleotides align to TRBD2. Germline loops: CDR1 NNHNN, CDR2 SYGAGS (reference sequence). The CDR3 has 13 residues. CDR3 DNA, as far as it was read: TGTGCCAGCGCCGGGACTGGGGGGGCT. Protein product: CASAGTGGA. Given in full, the CDR3 is CASAGTGGAEQFF.

Note on this clone: These gene names are mouse names. Read sequence stops 4 residues before the CDR3 end, and the germline J gene provides the missing end. J is TRBJ2-7 and V is TRBV1; 14 bases are a match to TRBD2. This CDR3 contains 14 residues. CDR1 NSQYPW and CDR2 LRSPGD come from the germline V gene (reference sequence). The DNA read from the CDR3 is TGCACCTGCAGGGGGGACTGGGGGGGCGAT. The encoded protein is CTCRGDWGGD. From start to end, the CDR3 is CTCRGDWGGDEQYF.

Remarks on this clone: The listed genes are named as in mouse. The read ends 4 residues before the CDR3 terminus; that terminus is restored from the germline J gene. The rearrangement joins TRBV1 to TRBJ2-5, with 12 bases fitting TRBD2. The CDR3 contains 15 residues. Per the germline V gene, CDR1 is NSQYPW and CDR2 is LRSPGD (reference sequence). CDR3 amino acids: CTCSAEDWGGDTQYF. The sequenced part of the CDR3 DNA is TGCACCTGCAGTGCAGAGGACTGGGGGGGAGAC. The whole variable domain, remainder taken from reference TRBV1 and TRBJ2-5, is VTLLEQNPRWRLVPRGQAVNLRCILKNSQYPWMSWYQQDLQKQLQWLFTLRSPGDKEVKSLPGADYLATRVTDTELRLQVANMSQGRTLYCTCSAEDWGGDTQYFGPGTRLLVL.

On this clone itself: Germline and genes here are mouse. The read is 4 residues too short to cover the CDR3 end, so that end is filled in from the germline J gene. V gene TRBV19 combines with J gene TRBJ2-1; TRBD2 agrees at 8 bases. The V gene's germline CDR1 is FNHDT and CDR2 SITEND (reference sequence). The CDR3 totals 16 residues. The V and J ends lost 5 bases and 2 bases, in that order; junction bases with no gene match: 9. The sequenced part of the CDR3 DNA is TGTGCCAGCAGGCAAGGGGGGGGGCGGGACTATGCT. Its protein is CASRQGGGRDYA. In full, the CDR3 is CASRQGGGRDYAEQFF.

This clone has more than one count but fewer than ten. Gene names follow the mouse nomenclature. The read stops 4 residues short of the end of the CDR3; the missing end is completed from the germline J gene. The V call is TRBV19, the J call TRBJ1-1, with a weak D call TRBD1 (5 bases). CDR1 is FNHDT, CDR2 SITEND, per germline (reference sequence). This CDR3 is 14 amino acids long. Trimming cost V 0 bases and J 3 bases, with 9 bases left between them. CDR3 region: CASSIEAGYTEVFF. Partial CDR3 DNA: TGTGCCAGCAGTATAGAGGCAGGGTACACA.

This clone has at least ten counts. Genes here carry mouse names. The CDR3 DNA, read in part, is TGTGCCAGCAGTGATGCAGACTGGGGGGACTCCTAT. It yields the protein CASSDADWGDSY. From start to end, the CDR3 is CASSDADWGDSYEQYF. The chain recombines TRBV13-3 with TRBJ2-7, with 10 nucleotides matching TRBD2. The CDR3 end falls 4 residues outside the read, so it is completed with the germline J gene. The CDR3 loop spans 16 amino acids. V shed 0 bases and J 0 bases; nucleotides not matched to a gene: 3. The germline gives CDR1 NNHDY, CDR2 SYVADS.